A selection of T cell receptor beta chains follows, all from one sample in a study of blood T cell repertoires in COVID-19. Profiled with immunoSEQ multiplex PCR; TCRdb holds only in-frame clones, not every one. Of around 290,000 clones detected, 75% to 95% appear once; the ten largest clones hold 1% to 1.3%. Source material: PBMCs or T cells enriched from blood (not recorded which). These TCRs come from a woman between 25 and 40 years old who had recovered from COVID-19. The CDR3 runs from the conserved cysteine through the conserved F or W. A D gene is named only where the DNA matches it firmly. A clone size is listed for some rows: how often the clone was seen (once, few, many), or a class if it is expanded.

clone_size d_call j_call v_call cdr3_aa cdr3_nt
. TRBD1 TRBJ1-5 TRBV9 CASSAGTADSNQPQHF TGTGCCAGCAGCGCCGGGACAGCTGATAGCAATCAGCCCCAGCATTTT
once . TRBJ2-7 TRBV11-3 CASSLYTGTEQYF TGTGCCAGCAGCTTATATACAGGTACCGAGCAGTACTTC
. . TRBJ2-3 TRBV6-5 CASSYRSGDTQYF TGTGCCAGCAGTTACCGGAGTGGGGATACGCAGTATTTT
. TRBD1 TRBJ1-1 TRBV7-3 CASSPVGDRGNTEAFF TGTGCCAGCAGCCCGGTAGGAGACAGGGGAAACACTGAAGCTTTCTTT
. TRBD1 TRBJ1-2 TRBV10-2 CASSEAGGMTGYTF TGCGCCAGCAGTGAGGCAGGGGGCATGACTGGCTACACCTTC
. TRBD1 TRBJ1-2 TRBV30 CAWSVMGQGSYGYTF TGTGCCTGGAGTGTAATGGGACAGGGGTCCTATGGCTACACCTTC
once . TRBJ2-7 TRBV28 CASSLGGLSGLYEQYF TGTGCCAGCAGTTTAGGGGGCCTAAGCGGACTCTACGAGCAGTACTTC
. TRBD1 TRBJ1-1 TRBV10-3 CAISEFGTGAPNTEAFF TGTGCCATCAGTGAGTTCGGGACAGGGGCCCCGAACACTGAAGCTTTCTTT
. . TRBJ2-1 TRBV6-2/TRBV6-3 CASSYGMAVNEQFF TGTGCCAGCAGTTACGGTATGGCGGTCAATGAGCAGTTCTTC
. TRBD1 TRBJ2-2 TRBV5-6 CASSLGQENTGELFF TGTGCCAGCAGCCTTGGACAGGAGAACACCGGGGAGCTGTTTTTT
. . TRBJ1-2 TRBV28 CASTTGPNRNHGYTF TGTGCCAGCACAACAGGGCCCAATCGGAATCATGGCTACACCTTC
. . TRBJ1-1 TRBV1 CTSSQGGTRNTEAFF TGCACCAGCAGCCAAGGAGGCACCAGGAACACTGAAGCTTTCTTT
. TRBD1 TRBJ2-7 TRBV18 CASSPPRTGAYEQYF TGTGCCAGCTCACCACCGAGGACAGGGGCCTACGAGCAGTACTTC
. . TRBJ1-6 TRBV2 CASTGPGVNSPLHF TGTGCCAGCACGGGGCCAGGGGTTAATTCACCCCTCCACTTT
. TRBD2 TRBJ2-7 TRBV27 CASSLTASGTIYEQYF TGTGCCAGCAGTTTAACCGCTAGCGGGACTATCTACGAGCAGTACTTC
. . TRBJ2-3 TRBV19 CASSNILIAIGTGTQYF TGTGCCAGTAGTAATATACTGATCGCAATTGGAACGGGTACGCAGTATTTT
. TRBD2 TRBJ2-7 TRBV28 CASSPTLAGSEQYF TGTGCCAGCAGTCCCACACTAGCGGGGAGCGAGCAGTACTTC
. TRBD1 TRBJ2-2 TRBV2 CASDRGRTGELFF TGTGCCAGCGACAGGGGGCGCACCGGGGAGCTGTTTTTT
. . TRBJ1-4 TRBV5-1 CASRTGMANEKLFF TGCGCCAGCAGAACGGGAATGGCTAATGAAAAACTGTTTTTT
. . TRBJ1-3 TRBV9 CASSVGRLSGNTIYF TGTGCCAGCAGCGTAGGGAGGCTATCTGGAAACACCATATATTTT
. . TRBJ2-7 TRBV18 CASSPRRDSSYEQYF TGTGCCAGCTCACCACGGCGGGATAGCTCCTACGAGCAGTACTTC
. . TRBJ2-7 TRBV7-2 CASSLPRGYSYEQYF TGTGCCAGCAGCTTGCCTAGGGGTTACTCCTACGAGCAGTACTTC
. TRBD2 TRBJ2-5 TRBV7-9 CASSARLASTQYF TGTGCCAGCAGCGCCCGACTAGCTTCGACCCAGTACTTC
many . TRBJ2-3 TRBV6-4 CASSETGEHTDTQYF TGTGCCAGCAGTGAAACGGGAGAACACACAGATACGCAGTATTTT
. TRBD1 TRBJ1-2 TRBV6-5 CASRITGGSYGYTF TGTGCCAGTAGAATTACAGGGGGGAGCTATGGCTACACCTTC
. TRBD1 TRBJ2-1 TRBV28 CASSLGTGSVF TGTGCCAGCAGTTTAGGGACAGGGTCAGTCTTC
. TRBD1 TRBJ2-7 TRBV20-1 CSASPSDRGRGEQYF TGCAGTGCTAGTCCCTCCGACAGGGGGCGAGGCGAGCAGTACTTC